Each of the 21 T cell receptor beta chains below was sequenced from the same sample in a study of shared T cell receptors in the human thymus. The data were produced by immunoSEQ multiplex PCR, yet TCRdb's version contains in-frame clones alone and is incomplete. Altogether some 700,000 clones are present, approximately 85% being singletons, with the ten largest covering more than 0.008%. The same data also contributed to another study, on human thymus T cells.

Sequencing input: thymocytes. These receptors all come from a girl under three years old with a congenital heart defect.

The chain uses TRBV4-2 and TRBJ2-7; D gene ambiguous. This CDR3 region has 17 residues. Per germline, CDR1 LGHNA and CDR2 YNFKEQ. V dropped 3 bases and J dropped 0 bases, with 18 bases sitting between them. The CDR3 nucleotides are TGTGCCAGCAGCCATTTCAAGGAGCGCGTTAACTCCTACGAGCAGTACTTC. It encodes CASSHFKERVNSYEQYF.

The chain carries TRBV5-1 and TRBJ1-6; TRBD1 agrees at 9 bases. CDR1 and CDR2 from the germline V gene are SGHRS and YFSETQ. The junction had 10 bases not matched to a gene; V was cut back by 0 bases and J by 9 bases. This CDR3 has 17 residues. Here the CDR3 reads CASSLDNPGQGSSPLHF. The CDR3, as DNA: TGCGCCAGCAGCTTGGACAACCCCGGACAGGGGAGTTCACCCCTCCACTTT.

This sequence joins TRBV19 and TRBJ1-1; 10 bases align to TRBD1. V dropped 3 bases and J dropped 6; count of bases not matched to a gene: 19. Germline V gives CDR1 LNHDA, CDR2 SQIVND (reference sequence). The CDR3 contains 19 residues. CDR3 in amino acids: CASSIYLTRDRGEWAEAFF. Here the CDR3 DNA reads TGTGCCAGTAGTATCTACCTTACCCGGGACAGGGGTGAGTGGGCTGAAGCTTTCTTT.

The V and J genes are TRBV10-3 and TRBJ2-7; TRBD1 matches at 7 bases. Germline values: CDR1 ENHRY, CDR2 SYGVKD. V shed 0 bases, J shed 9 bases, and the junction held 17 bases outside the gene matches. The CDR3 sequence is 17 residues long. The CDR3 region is CAISESGDGTARNVQYF. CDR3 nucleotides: TGTGCCATCAGTGAGTCTGGGGACGGGACAGCTAGAAACGTGCAGTACTTC.

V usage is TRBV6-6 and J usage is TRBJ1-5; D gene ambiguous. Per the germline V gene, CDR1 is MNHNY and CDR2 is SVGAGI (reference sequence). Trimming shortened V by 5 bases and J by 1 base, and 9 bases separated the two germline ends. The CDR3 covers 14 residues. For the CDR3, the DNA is TGTGCCAGCAGTCCCGGAGGGAGCAATCAGCCCCAGCATTTT. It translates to CASSPGGSNQPQHF.

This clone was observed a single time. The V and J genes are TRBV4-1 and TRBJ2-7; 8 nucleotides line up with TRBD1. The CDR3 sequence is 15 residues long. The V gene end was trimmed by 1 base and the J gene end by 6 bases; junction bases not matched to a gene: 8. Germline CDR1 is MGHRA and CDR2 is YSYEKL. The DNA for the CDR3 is TGCGCCAGCAGCCAAGGTGGGGGACAGGCAGCCGAGCAGTACTTC. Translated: CASSQGGGQAAEQYF.

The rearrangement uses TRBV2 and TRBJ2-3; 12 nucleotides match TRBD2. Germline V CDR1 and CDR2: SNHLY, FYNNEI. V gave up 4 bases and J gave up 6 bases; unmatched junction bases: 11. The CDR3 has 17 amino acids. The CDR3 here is CASSASGGVRRSDTQYF. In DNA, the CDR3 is TGTGCCAGCAGTGCTAGCGGGGGGGTTCGCCGGAGCGATACGCAGTATTTT. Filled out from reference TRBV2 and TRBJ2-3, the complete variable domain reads EPEVTQTPSHQVTQMGQEVILRCVPISNHLYFYWYRQILGQKVEFLVSFYNNEISEKSEIFDDQFSVERPDGSNFTLKIRSTKLEDSAMYFCASSASGGVRRSDTQYFGPGTRLTVL.

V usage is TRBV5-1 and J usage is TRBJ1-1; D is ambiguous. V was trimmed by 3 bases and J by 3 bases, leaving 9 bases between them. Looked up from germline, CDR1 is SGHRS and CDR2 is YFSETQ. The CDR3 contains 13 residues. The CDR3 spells CASSSTEYTEAFF. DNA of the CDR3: TGCGCCAGCAGCTCGACGGAGTACACTGAAGCTTTCTTT.

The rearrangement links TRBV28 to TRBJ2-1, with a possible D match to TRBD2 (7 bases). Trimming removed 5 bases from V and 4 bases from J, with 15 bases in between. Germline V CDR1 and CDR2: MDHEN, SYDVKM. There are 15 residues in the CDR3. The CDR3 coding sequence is TGTGCCAGCAGTGAACGGGGGGCCGGTTACAATGAGCAGTTCTTC. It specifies CASSERGAGYNEQFF.

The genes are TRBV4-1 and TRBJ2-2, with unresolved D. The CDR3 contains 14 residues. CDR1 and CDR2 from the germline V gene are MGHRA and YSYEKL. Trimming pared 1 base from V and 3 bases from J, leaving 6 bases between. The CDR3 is CASSQAPDTGELFF. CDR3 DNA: TGCGCCAGCAGCCAAGCTCCGGACACCGGGGAGCTGTTTTTT.

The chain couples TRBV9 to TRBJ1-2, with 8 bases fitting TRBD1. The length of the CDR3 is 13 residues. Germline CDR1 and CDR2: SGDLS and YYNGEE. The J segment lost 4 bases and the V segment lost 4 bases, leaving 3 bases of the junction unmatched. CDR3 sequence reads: CASSKTGAYGYTF. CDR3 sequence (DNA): TGTGCCAGCAGCAAGACAGGGGCCTATGGCTACACCTTC. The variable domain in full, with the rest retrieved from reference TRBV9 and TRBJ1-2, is DSGVTQTPKHLITATGQRVTLRCSPRSGDLSVYWYQQSLDQGLQFLIQYYNGEERAKGNILERFSAQQFPDLHSELNLSSLELGDSALYFCASSKTGAYGYTFGSGTRLTVV.

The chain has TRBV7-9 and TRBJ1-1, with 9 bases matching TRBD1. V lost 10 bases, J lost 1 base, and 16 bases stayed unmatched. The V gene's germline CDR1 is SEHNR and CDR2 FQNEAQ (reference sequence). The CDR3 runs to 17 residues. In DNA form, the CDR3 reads TGTGCCACCCACACCCAAGACAGGGGGTTGAAGAACACTGAAGCTTTCTTT. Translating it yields CATHTQDRGLKNTEAFF.

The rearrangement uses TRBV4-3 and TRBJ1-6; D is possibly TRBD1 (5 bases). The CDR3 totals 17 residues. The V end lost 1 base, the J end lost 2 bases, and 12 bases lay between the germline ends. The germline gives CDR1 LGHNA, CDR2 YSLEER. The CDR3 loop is CASSQAEARAYNSPLHF. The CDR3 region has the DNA TGCGCCAGCAGCCAAGCCGAGGCCAGGGCCTATAATTCACCCCTCCACTTT.

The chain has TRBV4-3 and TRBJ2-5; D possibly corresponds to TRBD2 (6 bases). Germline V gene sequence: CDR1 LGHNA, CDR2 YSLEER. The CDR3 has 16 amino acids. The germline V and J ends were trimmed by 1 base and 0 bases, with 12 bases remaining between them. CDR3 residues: CASSQVEGPYQETQYF. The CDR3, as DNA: TGCGCCAGCAGCCAAGTGGAGGGCCCCTACCAAGAGACCCAGTACTTC.

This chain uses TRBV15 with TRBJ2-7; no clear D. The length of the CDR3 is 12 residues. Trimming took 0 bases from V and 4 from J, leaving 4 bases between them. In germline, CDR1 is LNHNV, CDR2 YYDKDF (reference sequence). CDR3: CATSRDPYEQYF. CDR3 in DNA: TGTGCCACCAGCAGAGATCCTTACGAGCAGTACTTC.

CDR3 amino acids: CASSQDREQWDTGELFF. The CDR3 coding sequence is TGCGCCAGCAGCCAAGATAGGGAGCAATGGGACACCGGGGAGCTGTTTTTT. The chain combines TRBV4-1 with TRBJ2-2; D is perhaps TRBD2 (5 bases). The length of the CDR3 is 17 residues. Germline V lookup: CDR1 MGHRA, CDR2 YSYEKL. Deletions cut 0 bases from V and 3 bases from J, with 14 bases between.

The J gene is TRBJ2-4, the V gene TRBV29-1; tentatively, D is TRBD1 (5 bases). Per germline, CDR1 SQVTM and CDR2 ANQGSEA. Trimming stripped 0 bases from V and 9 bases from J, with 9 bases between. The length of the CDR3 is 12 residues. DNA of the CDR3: TGCAGCGTTGAAGATTTTAGGGGCATTCAGTACTTC. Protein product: CSVEDFRGIQYF. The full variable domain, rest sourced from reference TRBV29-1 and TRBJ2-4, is SAVISQKPSRDICQRGTSLTIQCQVDSQVTMMFWYRQQPGQSLTLIATANQGSEATYESGFVIDKFPISRPNLTFSTLTVSNMSPEDSSIYLCSVEDFRGIQYFGAGTRLSVL.

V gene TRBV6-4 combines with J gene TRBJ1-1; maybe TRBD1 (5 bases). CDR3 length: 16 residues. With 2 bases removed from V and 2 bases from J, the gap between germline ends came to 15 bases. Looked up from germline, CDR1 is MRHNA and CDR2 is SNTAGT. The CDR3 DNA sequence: TGTGCCAGCAGTGACGGAGACAGACTAGAAAACACTGAAGCTTTCTTT. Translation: CASSDGDRLENTEAFF.

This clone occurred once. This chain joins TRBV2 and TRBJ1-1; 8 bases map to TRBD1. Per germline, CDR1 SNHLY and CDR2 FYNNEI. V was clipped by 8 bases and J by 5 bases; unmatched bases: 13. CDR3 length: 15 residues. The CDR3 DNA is TGTGCCAGCCACACCAGGGGGCGAGGATGGACTGAAGCTTTCTTT. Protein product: CASHTRGRGWTEAFF.

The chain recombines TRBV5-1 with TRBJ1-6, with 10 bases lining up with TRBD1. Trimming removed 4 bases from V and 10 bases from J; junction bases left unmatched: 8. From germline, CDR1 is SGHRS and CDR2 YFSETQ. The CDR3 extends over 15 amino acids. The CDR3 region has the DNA TGCGCCAGCAGCGGTGGACAGGGGGGGAGGTCACCCCTCCACTTT. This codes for CASSGGQGGRSPLHF.

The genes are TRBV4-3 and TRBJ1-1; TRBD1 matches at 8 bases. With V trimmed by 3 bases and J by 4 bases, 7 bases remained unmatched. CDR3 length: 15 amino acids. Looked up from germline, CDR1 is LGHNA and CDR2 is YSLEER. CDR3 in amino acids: CASSQPRGRTTEAFF. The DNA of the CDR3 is TGCGCCAGCAGCCAGCCCAGGGGGCGAACCACTGAAGCTTTCTTT.